The text below deals with one TCR beta chain. The sample originates from a study of blood T cell repertoires in COVID-19. Study as a whole: Spain, Italy and the United States supplied samples that represented acute and convalescent COVID-19. Sources were T cells, B-cell-depleted T cells, or PBMCs; the material itself was cDNA or gDNA.

Per the original data handling: Amplification with reference gene primers provided the estimates of nucleated cell counts. Profiling relied on immunoSEQ multiplex PCR, and the TCRdb table lists in-frame clones only, not all of them. V and J calls and clone size are copied from that table; D and trimming were computed from the DNA. Counted here are about 73,000 clones, more than 80% occurring once; the ten biggest clones make up around 20%. Per the germline V gene, CDR1 is GTSNPN and CDR2 is SVGIG (reference sequence). Trimming removed 3 bases from V and 1 base from J; junction bases left unmatched: 7. This CDR3 is 15 amino acids long.

The sample taken for sequencing was peripheral blood. The source of this sequence is a woman in her seventies with acute or convalescent COVID-19. The genes are TRBV30 and TRBJ2-7, with TRBD1 identical over 9 bases. This CDR3 reads CAWSLQGATSYEQYF. CDR3 DNA: TGTGCCTGGAGCTTACAGGGGGCGACTTCCTACGAGCAGTACTTC.